A single sample is the source of the 14 T cell receptor beta chains below, sequenced in a study of human T cells and chemical hapten exposure. In TCRdb, the RACE reads were re-called with MiXCR into one record per CDR3 protein. Of about 180,000 distinct CDR3 sequences detected, almost 30% appear once; the ten largest clones hold approximately 3%. Time point in this sample: pre-sensitization, week 0. The treatment was: therapeutic diphenylcyclopropenone sensitization with weekly scalp DPC. Material: whole blood, obtained in connection with sensitization to the hapten diphenylcyclopropenone (DPC). Receptor source: a woman aged 25 to 39 with alopecia areata. Some clones in this sample may be carry-over from other donors' samples.

CDR3: CSVATVANYGYTF. The CDR3 bases are TGCAGCGTTGCGACGGTAGCTAACTATGGCTACACCTTC. This chain links TRBV29-1 with TRBJ1-2, with D unresolved. The CDR3 runs 13 residues. Germline V gene data show CDR1 as SQVTM and CDR2 as ANQGSEA. The V and J ends lost 4 bases and 0 bases respectively, with 9 bases between them.

The chain uses TRBV20-1 and TRBJ2-7; D not certain. V gave up 4 bases and J gave up 3 bases, with 13 bases separating them. CDR3 length: 13 amino acids. Germline V gives CDR1 DFQATT, CDR2 SNEGSKA (reference sequence). The CDR3: CSANTHTNYEQYF. CDR3 in DNA: TGCAGTGCTAATACACACACCAACTACGAGCAGTACTTC.

This chain connects TRBV18 to TRBJ1-6; TRBD1 aligns across 8 bases. This CDR3 spans 15 amino acids. Trimming cost V 6 bases and J 6 bases; bases outside gene matches: 7. Germline-derived CDR1 and CDR2 are KGHSH and LQKENI. This CDR3 reads CASSRSTGANSPLHF. The DNA of the CDR3 is TGTGCCAGCTCCCGTTCGACAGGGGCTAATTCACCCCTCCACTTT.

This clonotype was observed a handful of times. The rearrangement links TRBV29-1 to TRBJ2-1; D unclear. V lost 6 bases and J 0 bases, leaving 12 bases between the germline ends. Germline V gene sequence: CDR1 SQVTM, CDR2 ANQGSEA. This CDR3 has 14 residues. For the CDR3, the DNA is TGCAGCGTCATACAGCTGAGCTCCTACAATGAGCAGTTCTTC. It translates to CSVIQLSSYNEQFF.

This sequence joins TRBV7-9 and TRBJ1-5, with D unresolved. Trimming stripped 3 bases from V and 0 bases from J, with 9 bases between. Per the germline V gene, CDR1 is SEHNR and CDR2 is FQNEAQ (reference sequence). CDR3 length: 15 amino acids. Here the CDR3 reads CASSFAANSNQPQHF. The CDR3 DNA follows: TGTGCCAGCAGCTTTGCGGCGAATAGCAATCAGCCCCAGCATTTT.

A few counts support this clonotype. This rearrangement joins TRBV20-1 to TRBJ1-1; no reliable D call. CDR3 size: 11 residues. Trimming shortened V by 4 bases and J by 8 bases, and 11 bases separated the two germline ends. Germline V gene sequence: CDR1 DFQATT, CDR2 SNEGSKA (reference sequence). CDR3: CSATLVSEAFF. CDR3 bases: TGCAGTGCTACCCTGGTATCGGAAGCTTTCTTT.

In the case of this clonotype: The junction and the germline gene differ at one end; a read error may be behind it. The chain uses TRBV2 and TRBJ1-6; TRBD1 is a possible D gene (5 bases). CDR1 SNHLY and CDR2 FYNNEI come from the germline V gene. The CDR3 spans 15 residues. This chain's CDR3 is CTSIPGPAYNSPLHF. The DNA for the CDR3 is TGTACCAGCATACCGGGACCGGCCTATAATTCACCCCTCCACTTT.

The J gene is TRBJ1-5, the V gene TRBV20-1; TRBD1 matches 7 bases. This CDR3 is built from 13 residues. Germline CDR1 reads DFQATT; CDR2 reads SNEGSKA (reference sequence). The J segment lost 5 bases and the V segment lost 6 bases, leaving 7 bases of the junction unmatched. CDR3 protein: CSAKWTGDQPQHF. CDR3 DNA: TGCAGTGCCAAATGGACAGGCGATCAGCCCCAGCATTTT.

This clonotype showed up just a few times. The chain uses TRBV28 and TRBJ1-2; 7 positions agree with TRBD1. Losses at the gene ends were 8 bases for V and 7 bases for J; bases not matched to a gene: 16. Germline V gene data show CDR1 as MDHEN and CDR2 as SYDVKM. The CDR3 is 15 amino acids. CDR3 sequence reads: CASLTGPKGALGYTF. CDR3 bases: TGTGCCAGCCTCACCGGCCCAAAGGGGGCTCTTGGCTACACCTTC.

This chain connects TRBV20-1 to TRBJ2-1, with 12 positions matching TRBD2. Germline CDR1 and CDR2: DFQATT and SNEGSKA (reference sequence). V shed 1 base and J 8 bases; nucleotides not matched to a gene: 12. CDR3 size: 17 residues. In DNA form, the CDR3 reads TGCAGTGCTAGAGGGGCTAGCGGGGGGGCCAGGTCCGATGAGCAGTTCTTC. Translating it yields CSARGASGGARSDEQFF.

The J gene is TRBJ2-4, the V gene TRBV28; TRBD2 matches 10 bases. CDR1 MDHEN and CDR2 SYDVKM come from the germline V gene. The CDR3 consists of 14 residues. With 5 bases clipped from V and 9 bases from J, the junction kept 7 bases outside the gene matches. The CDR3 coding sequence is TGTGCCAGCAGTACTAGCGGGAATAGAGGCATTCAGTACTTC. Residues: CASSTSGNRGIQYF.

There are a few counts of this clonotype. The rearrangement joins TRBV21-1 to TRBJ1-1; the table's D call TRBD1 went unverified against the DNA. TRBV21-1 is a known pseudogene. CDR3 length equals 17 residues. The CDR3 DNA reads TGTGCCAGCAGCAAAGATCGACAGGTTCAAAGGAACACTGAAGCTTTCTTT. This gives the protein CASSKDRQVQRNTEAFF.

The genes are TRBV29-1 and TRBJ2-1; tentatively, D is TRBD2 (6 bases). Trimming left V 3 bases short and J 8 bases short, with 14 bases between. Looked up from germline, CDR1 is SQVTM and CDR2 is ANQGSEA. This CDR3 has 13 amino acids. The CDR3 region is CSVDPSRGDEQFF. CDR3 in DNA: TGCAGCGTTGACCCCAGCCGCGGGGATGAGCAGTTCTTC.

In this sample, this clonotype turned up once. This chain links TRBV5-1 with TRBJ2-3, with D tentatively TRBD1 (6 bases). Trimming took off 5 bases at V and 0 bases at J, with 10 bases between the two ends. The CDR3 length is 14 residues. Germline CDR1 reads SGHRS; CDR2 reads YFSETQ. The CDR3 bases are TGCGCCAGCAGGGCTGGACAGAGCACAGATACGCAGTATTTT. As protein: CASRAGQSTDTQYF.